Listed here are 9 T cell receptor beta chains from one sample, sequenced in a study of sequential checkpoint blockade in melanoma. The treatment was: randomized to nivolumab then ipilimumab (arm A) or the reverse (arm B). Profiled with immunoSEQ multiplex PCR; TCRdb holds only in-frame clones, not every one. Of 15,000 to 20,000 clones listed, about two thirds were seen once; the top ten hold about a fifth. The source was CD8+ T cells sorted from blood (inferred from file names), collected from a patient given nivolumab and ipilimumab in sequence. The source of these receptors is a human donor with melanoma.

This clone is medium-sized by share. V and J are TRBV19 and TRBJ1-2, with 7 bases matching TRBD1. J gave up 8 bases and V 6 bases, and 15 bases lay outside the gene matches. Looked up from germline, CDR1 is LNHDA and CDR2 is SQIVND (reference sequence). This CDR3 spans 15 amino acids. The CDR3 DNA follows: TGTGCCAGTAGGCCTTTGACAGGGAGTGCTCAGGGCTACACCTTC. It specifies CASRPLTGSAQGYTF.

J is TRBJ1-2 and V is TRBV29-1; possibly TRBD1 for D (5 bases). Germline V CDR1 and CDR2: SQVTM, ANQGSEA. Trimming cost V 3 bases and J 2 bases, with 10 bases left between them. This CDR3 contains 13 residues. CDR3 protein: CSVEGGTNYGYTF. As DNA, the CDR3 is TGCAGCGTTGAGGGAGGGACCAACTATGGCTACACCTTC.

DNA of the CDR3: TGTGCCAGCAGCCTAGAGCCCCAACAGGGGGCGGAGGAGACCCAGTACTTC. Translated: CASSLEPQQGAEETQYF. V and J are TRBV9 and TRBJ2-5; 9 bases are a match to TRBD1. CDR3 size: 17 residues. V lost 4 bases and J lost 5; bases outside the gene matches: 15. Germline CDR1 SGDLS, CDR2 YYNGEE.

V is TRBV10-3 and J is TRBJ2-1, with 7 bases fitting TRBD2. The CDR3 loop spans 16 amino acids. Per the germline V gene, CDR1 is ENHRY and CDR2 is SYGVKD. Trimming removed 0 bases from V and 4 bases from J; junction bases left unmatched: 6. For the CDR3, the DNA is TGTGCCATCAGTGAGTCGGTGCGGGGAGGGTACAATGAGCAGTTCTTC. As protein: CAISESVRGGYNEQFF.

This rearrangement joins TRBV13 to TRBJ1-6; D not certain. CDR3 length: 13 amino acids. The germline CDR1 and CDR2 sequences are PRHDT and FYEKMQ (reference sequence). Between the trimmed V and J ends, which lost 0 bases and 13 bases, there was a span of 10 bases. The CDR3 region is CASSLGAAPPLHF. In DNA, the CDR3 is TGTGCCAGCAGCTTAGGTGCGGCTCCCCCCCTCCACTTT.

This chain uses TRBV5-4 with TRBJ2-7, with D perhaps TRBD2 (7 bases). CDR1 SGHNT and CDR2 YYREEE come from the germline V gene (reference sequence). Trimming took off 4 bases at V and 6 bases at J, with 20 bases between the two ends. This CDR3 is 15 amino acids long. The CDR3 sequence is CASSPLAGANREQYF. The DNA of the CDR3 is TGTGCCAGCAGCCCCCTTGCGGGGGCGAACCGCGAGCAGTACTTC. The variable domain in full, with the rest retrieved from reference TRBV5-4 and TRBJ2-7, is ETGVTQSPTHLIKTRGQQVTLRCSSQSGHNTVSWYQQALGQGPQFIFQYYREEENGRGNFPPRFSGLQFPNYSSELNVNALELDDSALYLCASSPLAGANREQYFGPGTRLTVT.

DNA of the CDR3: TGTGCCAGCAGTTACGGCCAGGGGCCTTCCACAGATACGCAGTATTTT. Its protein is CASSYGQGPSTDTQYF. The chain recombines TRBV6-5 with TRBJ2-3, with D possibly matching TRBD1 (6 bases). V was pared by 2 bases and J by 2 bases, with 14 bases between. The CDR3 has 16 amino acids. CDR1 is MNHEY and CDR2 is SVGAGI in the germline V gene.

J is TRBJ1-2 and V is TRBV9; 7 bases align to TRBD1. Germline V gene sequence: CDR1 SGDLS, CDR2 YYNGEE. The V segment lost 3 bases and the J segment 13 bases; nucleotides outside the gene matches: 6. This CDR3 has 11 residues. CDR3 amino acids: CASSGTGVSTF. CDR3 sequence (DNA): TGTGCCAGCAGCGGGACAGGAGTAAGCACCTTC.

The genes are TRBV11-3 and TRBJ1-1, with D hard to call. V gave up 3 bases and J gave up 1 base, with 3 bases separating them. This CDR3 has 12 amino acids. Germline V gives CDR1 SGHNT, CDR2 YENEEA. The CDR3, as DNA: TGTGCCAGCAGCTTCGGGAACACTGAAGCTTTCTTT. Protein sequence: CASSFGNTEAFF.